This entry is about one TCR beta chain. This clonotype was picked up a small number of times. This receptor's antigen is unknown. A single base separates this from a much larger clone, so it may be a read error. Library preparation was by PCR. Sequenced on an Illumina HiSeq 4000. Bulk TCR libraries were prepared as previously described, using TCR primers listed in Table S5. Total RNA was purified with the Qiagen AllPrep DNA/RNA kit. Before analysis, reads from multiple sequencing runs of one library were combined. The published analysis was carried out like this. Only reads with exact TCR constant sequence were kept, trimmed to 150 nt, and grouped by their 12-nt molecular barcodes. Reads within each barcode group were sub-clustered using a 15% Levenshtein threshold, and quality-weighted consensus sequences were constructed for each RNA molecule. Non-functional sequences were removed, as were lower-count sequences one edit away from another. Barcode sub-clusters with fewer than 20% of the maximum read count were removed, based on fitting two negative binomial distributions. TCRdb reanalyzed the raw reads on its own, using fastp at Q25 for trimming and MiXCR for clone calling, and kept in-frame beta chains. Each record represents a unique CDR3 protein, reported with the most common genes and DNA among its rows. The V and J calls follow TCRdb's processing rather than the paper's. The sample yields about 640,000 distinct CDR3 sequences; 20% were counted once. The ten largest clones represent about 0.9% of the sample.

The sample belongs to a study of molecular identifiers for immune sequencing clone quantification (dated by TCRdb to 2016 to 2018). For the study in its entirety: In a replicate experiment, RNA from roughly 21,000 or 96,000 naive CD8 T cells was split into five aliquots, four of which were sequenced. This methods study used CD8 T cells to benchmark TCR RNA copy counting and molecular-identifier clustering-based TCR repertoire sequencing (MIDCIRS).

On the study overall, not on this receptor specifically: About three recovered TCR RNA copies per cell were obtained by modeling, versus roughly 9.7 by digital PCR, implying a capture efficiency of about 30%. Spiked-in Jurkat TCR RNA equal to a single cell's worth was reported to be detectable even within 1,200,000 naive CD8 T cells. The naive libraries included spiked-in Jurkat TCR RNA (under eleven copies' worth), and this Jurkat TCR RNA is not part of the donor repertoire. In CMV-specific effector cells, clones with more than 20 RNA copies accounted for over 97% of molecules, whereas in naive cells such clones accounted for under 1%. The sizes of highly expanded clones could end up underestimated when identical TCR molecules share a barcode. Without barcode sub-clustering, chimeric consensus sequences inflated TCR diversity; chimeras reached as high as 47%.

The CDR3 contains 12 residues, cysteine and phenylalanine counted. Only CDR3 DNA remains: 36 bases, in frame from the first base. CDR1 and CDR2, per the germline V gene, are SQVTM and ANQGSEA. Libraries of naive CD8 T cells were built from around 18,000 to 910,000 sorted cells, with 10%, 30% or 50% of the purified RNA used. Naive CD8 T cells were FACS-sorted as CD8+CD4-CCR7+CD45RA+ on a BD FACSAria II into RLT Plus buffer. Approximately 9 TCR copies' worth of Jurkat RNA were spiked into roughly 18,000-1,000,000 naive CD8 T cell samples to test detection sensitivity. CD8 T cells were enriched with RosetteSep CD8+ T Cell Enrichment Cocktail and Ficoll-Paque, followed by ACK red cell lysis.

What was sequenced was naive CD8+ T cells from blood, with Jurkat cell RNA spiked in. According to the study, the label for this sample's cell subset or site signals: FACS-sorted CD8+CD4-CCR7+CD45RA+ naive T cells. This TCR was recovered from a human donor in good health. Some libraries in this study had Jurkat cell RNA spiked in. This chain joins TRBV29-1 to TRBJ1-1; no D gene call is confident. Here the CDR3 is given as CSVDWLNTEALF. The bases are TGCAGCGTTGATTGGTTAAACACTGAAGCTCTCTTT.